A selection of T cell receptor beta chains follows, all from one sample in a study of blood T cells in healthy people across ages. TCRdb called the 5' RACE reads again in MiXCR, with one record for every CDR3 protein. The sample holds about 2 million distinct CDR3 sequences, around 48% seen once. Sequences were obtained from blood. These receptors were obtained from a woman aged 35 to 49 in good health. Each CDR3 is given with its conserved first and last residue. The D gene is left open where the match is weak. The size of a clone is reported for some rows only, either as once, few or many, or as a class for expanded clones.

cdr3_length	clone_size	v_call	d_call	j_call	cdr3_aa	cdr3_nt
12	.	TRBV7-2	.	TRBJ1-2	CASSPSPWGYTF	TGTGCCAGCAGCCCCTCCCCCTGGGGCTACACCTTC
15	.	TRBV7-2	.	TRBJ2-5	CASSLSPRAGETQYF	TGTGCCAGCAGCTTAAGCCCCAGGGCGGGTGAGACCCAGTACTTC
15	.	TRBV5-1	TRBD1	TRBJ2-5	CTSSPGTGSLETQYF	TGCACCAGCAGCCCGGGGACAGGGAGTCTGGAGACCCAGTACTTC
17	.	TRBV4-3	TRBD2	TRBJ2-5	CASSQELLAGGQETQYF	TGCGCCAGCAGCCAAGAGTTACTAGCGGGGGGACAAGAGACCCAGTACTTC
15	.	TRBV5-6	.	TRBJ1-2	CASSPARTVNYGYTF	TGTGCCAGCAGCCCCGCCCGGACAGTCAACTATGGCTACACCTTC
11	once	TRBV6-1	.	TRBJ2-5	CATSELREQYF	TGTGCCACTTCCGAGCTGAGGGAGCAGTACTTC
18	.	TRBV9	TRBD2	TRBJ2-1	CASSVVTSGGARYNEQFF	TGTGCCAGCAGCGTAGTGACTAGCGGGGGGGCAAGATACAATGAGCAGTTCTTC
10	.	TRBV10-1	.	TRBJ2-3	CAAEVDTQYF	TGCGCCGCAGAGGTAGATACGCAGTATTTT
18	.	TRBV11-2	.	TRBJ2-2	CASSLFSRGASNTGELFF	TGTGCCAGCAGCTTATTTTCTCGCGGGGCGTCGAACACCGGGGAGCTGTTTTTT
12	.	TRBV7-9	.	TRBJ1-1	CASSLDQTEAFF	TGTGCCAGCAGCTTAGACCAGACTGAAGCTTTCTTT
15	.	TRBV20-1	TRBD1	TRBJ2-3	CSASPGTGATDTQYF	TGCAGTGCTAGTCCCGGGACAGGGGCCACAGATACGCAGTATTTT
12	few	TRBV7-2	.	TRBJ2-7	CASSLALAEQYF	TGTGCCAGCAGCTTAGCTTTGGCCGAGCAGTACTTC
13	.	TRBV12-3/TRBV12-4	.	TRBJ1-2	CASSLNTYASYTF	TGTGCCAGCAGTTTAAATACATACGCGAGCTACACCTTC
16	.	TRBV11-2	TRBD1	TRBJ1-2	CASSLGDRGDWNGYTF	TGTGCCAGCAGCTTAGGCGACAGGGGGGATTGGAATGGCTACACCTTC
14	.	TRBV15	TRBD1	TRBJ2-1	CATSRRDRGNEQFF	TGTGCCACCAGCAGGAGGGACAGGGGAAATGAGCAGTTCTTC
13	.	TRBV10-3	.	TRBJ1-4	CAIGISTNEKLFF	TGTGCCATCGGTATTTCAACTAATGAAAAACTGTTTTTT
15	.	TRBV7-9	TRBD1	TRBJ1-5	CASTADREAVQPQHF	TGTGCCAGCACCGCTGACAGGGAAGCCGTTCAGCCCCAGCATTTT
16	.	TRBV16	.	TRBJ2-4	CASSQSGGMAKNIQYF	TGTGCCAGCAGCCAATCAGGCGGGATGGCCAAAAACATTCAGTACTTC
16	.	TRBV24-1	.	TRBJ2-5	CATSDSRTGLKETQYF	TGTGCCACCAGTGATTCAAGGACGGGGTTAAAAGAGACCCAGTACTTC
15	.	TRBV7-6	.	TRBJ2-6	CASSPSLSGANDLTF	TGTGCCAGCAGCCCAAGCCTCTCTGGGGCCAACGACCTGACTTTC
14	many	TRBV6-2/TRBV6-3	TRBD1	TRBJ2-3	CASTRQGSTDTQYF	TGTGCCAGCACCCGACAGGGTAGCACAGATACGCAGTATTTT
16	.	TRBV28	.	TRBJ2-1	CASSLSAGSVYNEQFF	TGTGCCAGCAGTTTATCGGCGGGGTCGGTTTACAATGAGCAGTTCTTC
17	.	TRBV12-5	TRBD2	TRBJ2-1	CASGLALNSGGAYEQFF	TGTGCTAGTGGTTTGGCTCTCAATAGCGGGGGGGCATATGAGCAGTTCTTC
16	.	TRBV4-1	.	TRBJ2-5	CASSQVGQGNQETQYF	TGCGCCAGCAGCCAAGTAGGACAAGGGAACCAAGAGACCCAGTACTTC
15	few	TRBV20-1	TRBD1	TRBJ2-3	CSAPTGGSLADTQYF	TGCAGTGCTCCTACAGGGGGGTCACTCGCAGATACGCAGTATTTT
16	once	TRBV7-2	TRBD2	TRBJ2-7	CASSPPSGGGSYEQYF	TGTGCCAGCAGCCCACCGTCGGGCGGGGGCTCCTACGAGCAGTACTTC
17	many	TRBV7-6	TRBD2	TRBJ2-3	CASSSLAGGTSTDTQYF	TGTGCCAGCAGTTCCCTAGCGGGGGGGACGAGCACAGATACGCAGTATTTT
12	once	TRBV20-1	.	TRBJ2-7	CSVTPGDYEQYF	TGCAGTGTCACTCCGGGTGACTACGAGCAGTACTTC
15	.	TRBV5-1	.	TRBJ2-7	CASSLGQAVSYEQYF	TGCGCCAGCAGCTTGGGCCAGGCAGTTTCCTACGAGCAGTACTTC
16	once	TRBV3-1	.	TRBJ2-7	CASSPYPRAETYEQYF	TGTGCCAGCAGCCCCTATCCACGAGCCGAGACCTACGAGCAGTACTTC
14	.	TRBV12-3/TRBV12-4	.	TRBJ1-5	CASSLASGRRPQHF	TGTGCCAGCAGTCTCGCCTCAGGGAGGCGGCCCCAGCATTTT
12	.	TRBV28	TRBD1	TRBJ1-2	CAILGQNYGYTF	TGTGCCATCTTGGGACAGAACTATGGCTACACCTTC
15	once	TRBV10-3	TRBD1	TRBJ1-5	CAIREDRGDNQPQHF	TGTGCCATCAGGGAGGACAGGGGAGACAATCAGCCCCAGCATTTT
14	once	TRBV9	TRBD1	TRBJ2-1	CASSGKTGGNEQFF	TGTGCCAGCAGCGGGAAGACAGGGGGCAATGAGCAGTTCTTC
15	many	TRBV6-6	TRBD1	TRBJ2-7	CASSYGTGGSYEQYF	TGTGCCAGCAGTTACGGGACAGGGGGCTCCTACGAGCAGTACTTC
17	.	TRBV5-6	.	TRBJ2-1	CASSLLFLSGSYNEQFF	TGTGCCAGCAGCTTGTTATTTTTGAGCGGCTCCTACAATGAGCAGTTCTTC
15	.	TRBV6-2/TRBV6-3	TRBD2	TRBJ2-3	CASRIAGGGVDTQYF	TGTGCCAGCAGAATAGCGGGGGGCGGTGTCGATACGCAGTATTTT
15	.	TRBV2	.	TRBJ2-1	CASSEAGSLYNEQFF	TGTGCCAGCAGTGAAGCGGGTAGTCTATACAATGAGCAGTTCTTC
17	few	TRBV5-1	.	TRBJ1-1	CASSSRDTSSGNTEAFF	TGCGCCAGCAGCTCCCGGGATACTTCGTCGGGGAACACTGAAGCTTTCTTT
13	.	TRBV18	.	TRBJ1-2	CASSPGQPYGCTF	TGTGCCAGCTCACCCGGACAGCCCTATGGCTGCACCTTC
15	.	TRBV11-2	.	TRBJ1-5	CASSLERGIVQPQHF	TGTGCCAGCAGCTTAGAAAGGGGAATCGTTCAGCCCCAGCATTTT
13	.	TRBV2	.	TRBJ1-2	CASSEGALYGYTF	TGTGCCAGCAGTGAAGGGGCCCTTTACGGCTACACCTTC